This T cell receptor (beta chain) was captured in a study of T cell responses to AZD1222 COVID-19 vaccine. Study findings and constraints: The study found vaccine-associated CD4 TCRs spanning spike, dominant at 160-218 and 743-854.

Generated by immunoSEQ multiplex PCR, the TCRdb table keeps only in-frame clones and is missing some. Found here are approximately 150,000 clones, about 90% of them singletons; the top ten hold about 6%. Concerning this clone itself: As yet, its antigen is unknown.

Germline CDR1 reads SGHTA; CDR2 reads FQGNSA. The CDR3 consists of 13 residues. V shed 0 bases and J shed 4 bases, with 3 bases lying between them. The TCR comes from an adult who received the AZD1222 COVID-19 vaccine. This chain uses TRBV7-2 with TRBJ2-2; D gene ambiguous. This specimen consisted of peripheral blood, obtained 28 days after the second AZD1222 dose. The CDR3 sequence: CASSLATTGELFF. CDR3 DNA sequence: TGTGCCAGCAGCTTAGCAACCACCGGGGAGCTGTTTTTT.